A single sample is the source of the 6 T cell receptor beta chains below, sequenced in a study of technical replicates of blood from four donors. Sequencing was performed with immunoSEQ multiplex PCR; in TCRdb, only in-frame clones are kept and a portion is missing. The sample yields about 59,000 clones, around 93% seen once. Sample: PBMCs. These receptors were obtained from a human donor in good health. Some clones in this sample may be carry-over from other donors' samples.

V is TRBV4-1 and J is TRBJ1-4; tentative D call: TRBD1 (5 bases). The CDR3 consists of 16 residues. With 0 bases removed from V and 1 base from J, the gap between germline ends came to 9 bases. Germline CDR1 and CDR2: MGHRA and YSYEKL. CDR3 coding DNA: TGCGCCAGCAGCCAAGAGGGCGGGGGAACTAATGAAAAACTGTTTTTT. Encoded protein: CASSQEGGGTNEKLFF.

This clone was picked up a small number of times. CDR3: CASSRGTGETGELFF. The DNA of the CDR3 is TGTGCCAGCAGCCGCGGGACAGGGGAAACCGGGGAGCTGTTTTTT. The chain combines TRBV4-2 with TRBJ2-2; 10 positions agree with TRBD1. The CDR3 is 15 residues long. J lost 5 bases, V lost 4 bases, and 4 bases had no gene match. Germline-derived CDR1 and CDR2 are LGHNA and YNFKEQ.

In nucleotides, the CDR3 is TGCGCCAGCAGCTTGGGAGAACAGGCCAAAAACATTCAGTACTTC. Translation gives CASSLGEQAKNIQYF. V gene TRBV5-1 combines with J gene TRBJ2-4; no firm D call. Deletions cut 0 bases from V and 1 base from J, with 8 bases between. The CDR3 loop spans 15 amino acids. CDR1 and CDR2 (germline): SGHRS, YFSETQ.

V is TRBV9 and J is TRBJ1-2; a weak D match, TRBD1 (5 bases). The V end was cut by 0 bases, the J end by 8 bases, with 11 bases between. This CDR3 region has 13 residues. Germline lookup yields CDR1 SGDLS and CDR2 YYNGEE. The CDR3 region has the DNA TGTGCCAGCAGCGTAGCTACCGGGGGAGGCTACACCTTC. Amino acid sequence: CASSVATGGGYTF.

This chain uses TRBV6-5 with TRBJ1-1; the D gene is possibly TRBD1 (6 bases). V dropped 6 bases and J dropped 5 bases, with 13 bases sitting between them. The CDR3 length is 13 residues. Germline values: CDR1 MNHEY, CDR2 SVGAGI. CDR3 sequence (DNA): TGTGCCAGCAGCCGAGGGGGGGGGACTGAAGCTTTCTTT. Translated: CASSRGGGTEAFF.

The V call is TRBV28, the J call TRBJ2-1; TRBD1 matches 8 bases. This CDR3 spans 13 amino acids. Germline CDR1 is MDHEN and CDR2 is SYDVKM. The CDR3 DNA reads as TGTGCGACTTGGGGACAGGTTTACAATGAGCAGTTCTTC. Translation: CATWGQVYNEQFF.